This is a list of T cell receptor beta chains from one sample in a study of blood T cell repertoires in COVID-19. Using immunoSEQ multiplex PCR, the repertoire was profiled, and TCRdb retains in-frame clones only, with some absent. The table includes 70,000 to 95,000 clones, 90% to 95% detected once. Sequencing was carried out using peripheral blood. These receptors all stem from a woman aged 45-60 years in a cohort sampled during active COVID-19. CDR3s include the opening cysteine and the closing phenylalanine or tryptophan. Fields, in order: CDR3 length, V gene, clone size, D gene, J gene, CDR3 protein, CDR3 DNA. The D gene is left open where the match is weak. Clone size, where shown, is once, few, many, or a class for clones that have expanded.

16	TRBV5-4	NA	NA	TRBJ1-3	CASSPDAGVGGNTIYF	TGTGCCAGCAGCCCCGACGCCGGGGTTGGTGGAAACACCATATATTTT
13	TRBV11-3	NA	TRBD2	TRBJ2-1	CASSLAGRNEQFF	TGTGCCAGCAGCCTAGCGGGGAGGAATGAGCAGTTCTTC
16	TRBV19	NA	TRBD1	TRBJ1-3	CASSMRGTGSGNTIYF	TGTGCCAGTAGTATGCGCGGGACAGGGTCAGGAAACACCATATATTTT
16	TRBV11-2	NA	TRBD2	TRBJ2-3	CASSRGSSVSTDTQYF	TGTGCCAGCAGCCGCGGGAGCTCGGTTAGCACAGATACGCAGTATTTT
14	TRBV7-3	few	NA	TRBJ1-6	CASSLLGSDSPLHF	TGTGCCAGCAGCTTACTAGGGAGCGATTCACCCCTCCACTTT
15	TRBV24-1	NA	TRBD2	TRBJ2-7	CATSGGTSGSHEQYF	TGTGCCACCAGTGGGGGGACTAGCGGATCGCACGAGCAGTACTTC
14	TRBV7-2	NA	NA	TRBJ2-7	CASSRYGTSYEQYF	TGTGCCAGCAGCCGTTACGGGACATCCTACGAGCAGTACTTC
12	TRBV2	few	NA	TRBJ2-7	CASSRQGYEQYF	TGTGCCAGCAGCCGGCAGGGCTACGAGCAGTACTTC
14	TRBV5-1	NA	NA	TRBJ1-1	CASSSDPGGTEAFF	TGCGCCAGCAGCTCTGATCCGGGGGGCACTGAAGCTTTCTTT
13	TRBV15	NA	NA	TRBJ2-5	CAVSRAIGETQYF	TGCGCGGTTAGCAGGGCTATAGGAGAGACCCAGTACTTC
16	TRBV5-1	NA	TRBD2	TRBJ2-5	CASSLGLAGDQETQYF	TGCGCCAGCAGCTTGGGACTAGCGGGGGATCAAGAGACCCAGTACTTC
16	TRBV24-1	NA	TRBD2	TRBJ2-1	CATSDMTSGRRDEQFF	TGTGCCACCAGTGACATGACTAGCGGGAGACGGGATGAGCAGTTCTTC
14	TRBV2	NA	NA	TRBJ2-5	CASSVGSTGETQYF	TGTGCCAGCAGTGTAGGGAGTACGGGAGAGACCCAGTACTTC
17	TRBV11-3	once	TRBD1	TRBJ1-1	CASSLDIGGGADTEAFF	TGTGCCAGCAGCTTAGACATAGGAGGGGGCGCGGACACTGAAGCTTTCTTT
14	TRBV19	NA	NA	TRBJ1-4	CASSPENRNEKLFF	TGTGCCAGTAGCCCAGAGAACAGGAATGAAAAACTGTTTTTT
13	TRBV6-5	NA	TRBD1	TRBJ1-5	CASKKTGDQPQHF	TGTGCCAGCAAAAAGACAGGGGATCAGCCCCAGCATTTT
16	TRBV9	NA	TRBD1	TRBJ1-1	CASSPSPGQRATEAFF	TGTGCCAGCAGCCCCTCCCCGGGACAGAGGGCGACTGAAGCTTTCTTT
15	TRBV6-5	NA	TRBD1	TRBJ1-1	CASSDGTGGWTEAFF	TGTGCCAGCAGCGACGGGACAGGGGGCTGGACTGAAGCTTTCTTT
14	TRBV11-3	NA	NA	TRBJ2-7	CASSLGLRPYEQYF	TGTGCCAGCAGCTTGGGACTGAGGCCCTACGAGCAGTACTTC
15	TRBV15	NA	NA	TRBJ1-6	CATSVRELRNSPLHF	TGTGCCACCTCGGTGAGGGAGTTGAGGAATTCACCCCTCCACTTT
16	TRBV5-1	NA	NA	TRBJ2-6	CASSFSSGSGANVLTF	TGCGCCAGCAGCTTTTCATCAGGCTCTGGGGCCAACGTCCTGACTTTC
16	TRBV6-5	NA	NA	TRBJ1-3	CASSYGAVSSGNTIYF	TGTGCCAGCAGTTACGGTGCGGTGAGCTCTGGAAACACCATATATTTT
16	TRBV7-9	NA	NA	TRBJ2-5	CASSLKNGHFQETQYF	TGTGCCAGCAGCCTCAAAAATGGACACTTTCAAGAGACCCAGTACTTC
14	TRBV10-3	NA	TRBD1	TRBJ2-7	CAISGRTGNDEQYF	TGTGCCATCAGTGGTCGGACAGGGAACGACGAGCAGTACTTC